The 30 T cell receptor beta chains given below trace back to one sample, sequenced in a study of post-analysis software for immune sequencing data. Notes on the study in general: Five TRBV segments were significantly more frequent in patients than in controls. TRBV5-6, TRBV5-1 and TRBV20-1 were among these segments.

Tagging with unique molecular identifiers was a feature of the TCR beta cDNA libraries. TCRdb called the PCR reads again in MiXCR, with one record for every CDR3 protein. The sample yields a few hundred thousand distinct CDR3 sequences, around 40% seen once. No antigens are known for them. Sequences were obtained from blood. These receptors originate from a girl aged 10 to 17 with multiple sclerosis.

This clonotype was observed a handful of times. The chain uses TRBV7-2 and TRBJ2-7; 11 bases agree with TRBD2. CDR3 length: 15 amino acids. Germline CDR1 reads SGHTA; CDR2 reads FQGNSA. Trimming removed 1 base from V and 6 bases from J; junction bases left unmatched: 5. CDR3 sequence reads: CASSLETSGRFEQYF. The DNA of the CDR3 is TGTGCCAGCAGCTTAGAAACTAGCGGGAGATTCGAGCAGTACTTC.

This chain uses TRBV20-1 with TRBJ2-7; no clear D gene. The CDR3 runs 12 residues. Trimming took 3 bases from V and 0 from J, leaving 6 bases between them. The germline CDR1 and CDR2 sequences are DFQATT and SNEGSKA (reference sequence). CDR3 amino acids: CSARLGSYEQYF. The CDR3 region has the DNA TGCAGTGCTAGGCTCGGCTCCTACGAGCAGTACTTC.

This clonotype was counted only a few times. This chain joins TRBV12-3 or TRBV12-4 and TRBJ2-7, with D unresolved. The CDR3 has 14 amino acids. Trimming shortened V by 2 bases and J by 2 bases, and 10 bases separated the two germline ends. CDR3 DNA sequence: TGTGCCAGCAGTTTACCTACGACACCCTACGAGCAGTACTTC. Encoded protein: CASSLPTTPYEQYF.

This chain links TRBV7-2 with TRBJ1-1; D ambiguous. Trimming took 1 base from V and 0 from J, leaving 9 bases between them. This CDR3 has 15 amino acids. Per germline, CDR1 SGHTA and CDR2 FQGNSA. The CDR3 sequence is CASSLVVPVNTEAFF. For the CDR3, the DNA is TGTGCCAGCAGCTTAGTGGTGCCCGTGAACACTGAAGCTTTCTTT. The full variable domain, with the rest looked up from reference TRBV7-2 and TRBJ1-1, is GAGVSQSPSNKVTEKGKDVELRCDPISGHTALYWYRQSLGQGLEFLIYFQGNSAPDKSGLPSDRFSAERTGGSVSTLTIQRTQQEDSAVYLCASSLVVPVNTEAFFGQGTRLTVV.

The J gene is TRBJ2-7, the V gene TRBV20-1; D may match TRBD1 or TRBD2 (6 bases each). Germline CDR1 DFQATT, CDR2 SNEGSKA (reference sequence). V was clipped by 4 bases and J by 6 bases, with 13 bases between them. CDR3 length equals 12 residues. CDR3 sequence reads: CSATSGGPEQYF. CDR3 coding DNA: TGCAGTGCTACGTCCGGGGGCCCCGAGCAGTACTTC.

The chain uses TRBV29-1 and TRBJ1-1; no definite D call. In germline, CDR1 is SQVTM, CDR2 ANQGSEA. V lost 1 base and J lost 1, with 10 bases in between. The CDR3 length is 14 residues. Written as DNA, the CDR3 is TGCAGCGTTGAAGTTGGCCCCCAGAACACTGAAGCTTTCTTT. This encodes CSVEVGPQNTEAFF. Combining the CDR3 with reference TRBV29-1 and TRBJ1-1 gives the whole variable domain SAVISQKPSRDICQRGTSLTIQCQVDSQVTMMFWYRQQPGQSLTLIATANQGSEATYESGFVIDKFPISRPNLTFSTLTVSNMSPEDSSIYLCSVEVGPQNTEAFFGQGTRLTVV.

The V gene is TRBV20-1, the J gene TRBJ1-4, with 7 positions matching TRBD1. This CDR3 has 13 amino acids. J lost 7 bases, V lost 2 bases, and 4 bases had no gene match. Germline-derived CDR1 and CDR2 are DFQATT and SNEGSKA (reference sequence). The CDR3: CSARQGGAEKLFF. CDR3 DNA: TGCAGTGCTAGACAGGGGGGAGCTGAAAAACTGTTTTTT.

The CDR3 loop is CAISDLLGSTYNEQFF. The CDR3 DNA follows: TGTGCCATCAGTGACCTACTAGGATCTACCTACAATGAGCAGTTCTTC. The chain is built from TRBV10-3 and TRBJ2-1, with a tentative D call TRBD2 (5 bases). The CDR3 is 16 residues long. The V end was cut by 3 bases, the J end by 2 bases, with 14 bases between. CDR1 is ENHRY and CDR2 is SYGVKD in the germline V gene.

Here the CDR3 DNA reads TGTGCCAGCAGCGGAGACGGGCGGCTGGGTGAGCAGTACTTC. Its protein product is CASSGDGRLGEQYF. The chain links TRBV9 to TRBJ2-7; D uncertain. CDR3 length equals 14 residues. Trimming removed 3 bases from V and 7 bases from J, with 17 bases in between. From germline, CDR1 is SGDLS and CDR2 YYNGEE. The whole variable domain, remainder taken from reference TRBV9 and TRBJ2-7, is DSGVTQTPKHLITATGQRVTLRCSPRSGDLSVYWYQQSLDQGLQFLIQYYNGEERAKGNILERFSAQQFPDLHSELNLSSLELGDSALYFCASSGDGRLGEQYFGPGTRLTVT.

The chain employs TRBV20-1 and TRBJ2-5, with D possibly TRBD1 on 5 matching bases. Between the trimmed V and J ends, which lost 3 bases and 0 bases, there was a span of 11 bases. CDR3 length: 14 residues. The germline gives CDR1 DFQATT, CDR2 SNEGSKA (reference sequence). The CDR3 reads CSASLSGYQETQYF. CDR3 nucleotide sequence: TGCAGTGCTAGTCTATCAGGGTACCAAGAGACCCAGTACTTC.

A note on this clonotype: Its ends do not fully match the called genes, so a read error is possible. The chain employs TRBV7-3 and TRBJ2-5; 13 bases align to TRBD2. The CDR3 consists of 15 residues. From germline, CDR1 is SGHTA and CDR2 FQGTGA. Written as DNA, the CDR3 is TGTGCCAGCAGCCAAGGGACTAGCGGGACAGAGACCCAGCACTTC. Protein: CASSQGTSGTETQHF.

As for this clonotype: The junction shows a germline mismatch at one end, possibly a read error. The genes are TRBV14 and TRBJ2-5; D possibly uses TRBD1 or TRBD2 (6 bases each). CDR3 length: 16 amino acids. From germline, CDR1 is SGHDN and CDR2 FVKESK. This CDR3 is CASSQDPGDNQETRYF. The DNA for the CDR3 is TGTGCCAGCAGCCAAGATCCGGGGGACAACCAAGAGACCCGGTACTTC.

This clonotype is a singleton in its sample. This chain connects TRBV5-1 to TRBJ2-7, with D unresolved. The germline V and J ends were trimmed by 3 bases and 2 bases, with 12 bases remaining between them. The germline V gene encodes CDR1 SGHRS and CDR2 YFSETQ. This CDR3 has 14 amino acids. CDR3 in amino acids: CASSWEPGAYEQYF. The CDR3 DNA reads TGCGCCAGCAGCTGGGAACCAGGAGCCTACGAGCAGTACTTC.

This clonotype was counted between two and nine times. J is TRBJ2-7 and V is TRBV4-1; possible D gene TRBD2, 6 bases. With 0 bases removed from V and 8 bases from J, the gap between germline ends came to 14 bases. CDR3 length equals 14 residues. Germline V gene data show CDR1 as MGHRA and CDR2 as YSYEKL. This CDR3 reads CASSQDRGEAQQYF. CDR3 in DNA: TGCGCCAGCAGCCAAGATCGAGGGGAGGCCCAGCAGTACTTC.

The chain links TRBV28 to TRBJ2-3; 7 nucleotides match TRBD2. V was pared by 5 bases and J by 4 bases, with 15 bases of the junction left unmatched. The CDR3 extends over 17 amino acids. The V gene's germline CDR1 is MDHEN and CDR2 SYDVKM. CDR3 sequence: CASSPLRAGVGADTQYF. Written as DNA, the CDR3 is TGTGCCAGCAGTCCCCTACGGGCGGGAGTCGGGGCAGATACGCAGTATTTT.

The chain has TRBV29-1 and TRBJ2-7, with 7 bases identical to TRBD1. The CDR3 sequence is 13 residues long. From germline, CDR1 is SQVTM and CDR2 ANQGSEA. The trim removed 7 bases at V and 2 bases at J, leaving 8 bases unmatched. This CDR3 is CSAWDRGTYEQYF. CDR3 sequence (DNA): TGCAGCGCGTGGGACAGAGGCACCTACGAGCAGTACTTC.

This clonotype was observed a handful of times. The V gene is TRBV25-1, the J gene TRBJ2-7; D may be TRBD2 (6 bases). V was trimmed by 5 bases and J by 3 bases, leaving 17 bases between them. Germline V gives CDR1 MGHDK, CDR2 SYGVNS. CDR3 length: 15 residues. For the CDR3, the DNA is TGTGCCAGCAGTAATGTGCGGCGGGGTTTCTACGAGCAGTACTTC. Its translation: CASSNVRRGFYEQYF.

This rearrangement joins TRBV7-9 to TRBJ2-1; 9 bases match TRBD2. The CDR3 is 14 amino acids. Unmatched junction bases numbered 10, after V lost 8 bases and J lost 8 bases. Per germline, CDR1 SEHNR and CDR2 FQNEAQ (reference sequence). The CDR3 region is CASSPGGRGDEQFF. The CDR3, as DNA: TGTGCCAGCTCACCGGGCGGGAGGGGCGATGAGCAGTTCTTC.

The CDR3 DNA sequence: TGTGCCAGCACCCTAAGGGGGTTTGGAAACATTCAGTACTTC. This translates into CASTLRGFGNIQYF. The V call is TRBV12-3 or TRBV12-4, the J call TRBJ2-4, with D perhaps matching TRBD1 (6 bases). This CDR3 is 14 amino acids long. The V end was cut by 7 bases, the J end by 6 bases, with 16 bases between.

The chain combines TRBV6-1 with TRBJ2-4; TRBD2 matches 11 bases. The end of the DNA is better explained by TRBJ2-7, so the J call may be wrong. Germline V gene sequence: CDR1 MNHNS, CDR2 SASEGT. CDR3 length: 16 amino acids. CDR3 nucleotide sequence: TGTGCCAGCAGTGAAAATACTAGCGGGAGCCGGTACGAGCAGTACTTC. This sequence encodes CASSENTSGSRYEQYF.

Turning to this clonotype: Its ends do not fully match the called genes, so a read error is possible. The gene calls are TRBV20-1 and TRBJ2-1; D ambiguous. In germline, CDR1 is DFQATT, CDR2 SNEGSKA (reference sequence). This CDR3 contains 14 residues. The chain's CDR3 is CSAAPGTFTNVQFF. The CDR3 DNA reads TGCAGTGCGGCACCCGGTACTTTCACCAATGTGCAGTTCTTC.

V gene TRBV20-1 combines with J gene TRBJ2-5; weak D call: TRBD2 (6 bases). V was pared by 3 bases and J by 5 bases, with 13 bases between. The CDR3 covers 13 residues. Germline assignment: CDR1 DFQATT and CDR2 SNEGSKA (reference sequence). The CDR3 DNA is TGCAGTGCTAGGCGAGGAGGGAAGGAGACCCAGTACTTC. Translated: CSARRGGKETQYF.

This sequence joins TRBV29-1 and TRBJ2-7; D not resolved. V was pared by 6 bases and J by 5 bases, with 11 bases between. CDR1 and CDR2 from the germline V gene are SQVTM and ANQGSEA. The CDR3 loop spans 11 amino acids. CDR3 sequence (DNA): TGCAGCGTCCTGTCGACCGACGAGCAGTACTTC. Protein product: CSVLSTDEQYF.

With respect to this clonotype: This sequence may be a read error, since a much larger clone differs from it by one base. The chain recombines TRBV5-5 with TRBJ2-4, with D perhaps TRBD1 (6 bases). The end of the DNA fits TRBJ2-7 better, so the J call may be wrong. The CDR3 is 14 residues long. Germline CDR1 and CDR2: SGHKS and YYEKEE (reference sequence). The DNA of the CDR3 is TGTGCCAGCAGCGTAGGGACAAGCCCTAACGAGCAGTACTTC. Its translation is CASSVGTSPNEQYF.

This clonotype was seen once. For the CDR3, the DNA is TGTGCCAGCAGCTTTTCCACCCGGGACAGGGGGTATGGCTACACCTTC. It yields the protein CASSFSTRDRGYGYTF. This rearrangement joins TRBV7-3 to TRBJ1-2, with 11 bases identical to TRBD1. The CDR3 sequence is 16 residues long. The V and J ends lost 3 bases and 5 bases, in that order; junction bases with no gene match: 8. The V gene's germline CDR1 is SGHTA and CDR2 FQGTGA.

The chain is built from TRBV7-8 and TRBJ2-7; D is perhaps TRBD1 or TRBD2 (6 bases each). The CDR3 contains 19 residues. V was pared by 0 bases and J by 5 bases, with 26 bases between. Germline V gives CDR1 SGHVS, CDR2 FQNEAQ. The CDR3 coding sequence is TGTGCCAGCAGCTTAGCTCCACCCTTTGGCAGGGGAGGATACGACGAGCAGTACTTC. This codes for CASSLAPPFGRGGYDEQYF. Together with reference TRBV7-8 and TRBJ2-7, the CDR3 gives the full variable domain: GAGVSQSPRYKVAKRGQDVALRCDPISGHVSLFWYQQALGQGPEFLTYFQNEAQLDKSGLPSDRFFAERPEGSVSTLKIQRTQQEDSAVYLCASSLAPPFGRGGYDEQYFGPGTRLTVT.

The rearrangement links TRBV10-3 to TRBJ2-5; perhaps TRBD1 as D (6 bases). CDR1 is ENHRY and CDR2 is SYGVKD in the germline V gene. V was trimmed by 2 bases and J by 2 bases, leaving 12 bases between them. The CDR3 runs to 15 residues. The CDR3: CAISETPGVQETQYF. The CDR3 DNA is TGTGCCATCAGTGAGACGCCAGGGGTACAAGAGACCCAGTACTTC.

The rearrangement uses TRBV20-1 and TRBJ2-1; 11 nucleotides agree with TRBD2. Per germline, CDR1 DFQATT and CDR2 SNEGSKA (reference sequence). The V gene end was trimmed by 4 bases and the J gene end by 0 bases; junction bases not matched to a gene: 23. The CDR3 runs to 22 residues. In DNA form, the CDR3 reads TGCAGTGCTATAGCCCCAGATCCTAGCGGGAGGAAGACACCGAGCTCCTACAATGAGCAGTTCTTC. Its protein product is CSAIAPDPSGRKTPSSYNEQFF.

The rearrangement uses TRBV2 and TRBJ2-5, with 7 bases lining up with TRBD2. Per the germline V gene, CDR1 is SNHLY and CDR2 is FYNNEI. This CDR3 is 14 amino acids long. V gave up 4 bases and J gave up 5 bases; unmatched junction bases: 7. CDR3: CASSGRELGETQYF. The CDR3 DNA is TGTGCCAGCAGTGGGCGGGAGCTCGGGGAGACCCAGTACTTC. The entire variable domain, with the rest obtained from reference TRBV2 and TRBJ2-5, is as follows: EPEVTQTPSHQVTQMGQEVILRCVPISNHLYFYWYRQILGQKVEFLVSFYNNEISEKSEIFDDQFSVERPDGSNFTLKIRSTKLEDSAMYFCASSGRELGETQYFGPGTRLLVL.

This clonotype was picked up many times. The chain is built from TRBV20-1 and TRBJ2-5, with TRBD2 identical over 8 bases. Germline V gene lookup returns CDR1 DFQATT and CDR2 SNEGSKA (reference sequence). Germline trimming cut 5 bases from V and 4 bases from J; bases unmatched to any gene: 3. The CDR3 runs 12 residues. CDR3 protein: CSASLAGETQYF. CDR3 nucleotide sequence: TGCAGTGCTTCTCTAGCGGGAGAGACCCAGTACTTC.